Presented here are 20 T cell receptor beta chains from one specimen sequenced in a study of blood T cell repertoires in COVID-19. Profiling relied on immunoSEQ multiplex PCR, and the TCRdb table lists in-frame clones only, not all of them. The table includes around 330,000 clones, 90% detected once. Sequenced: PBMCs or T cells enriched from blood (not recorded which). The receptors were sampled from a man in his sixties who had recovered from COVID-19.

The genes are TRBV5-8 and TRBJ1-5, with 8 bases that match TRBD1. Germline lookup yields CDR1 SGHTS and CDR2 YDEGEE. The CDR3 totals 18 residues. V lost 4 bases to trimming and J lost 2 bases; unmatched junction nucleotides: 14. This CDR3 reads CASSPATGEVEGNQPQHF. The CDR3 DNA sequence: TGTGCCAGCAGCCCCGCGACAGGGGAGGTAGAAGGCAATCAGCCCCAGCATTTT.

This sequence joins TRBV15 and TRBJ2-7; 12 nucleotides line up with TRBD2. The J segment lost 2 bases and the V segment lost 3 bases, leaving 2 bases of the junction unmatched. In germline, CDR1 is LNHNV, CDR2 YYDKDF (reference sequence). The CDR3 is 15 residues long. CDR3 DNA: TGTGCCACCAGCAGTCCTAGCGGGAGGGCCTACGAGCAGTACTTC. This translates into CATSSPSGRAYEQYF.

This sequence joins TRBV27 and TRBJ1-3; perhaps TRBD1 as D (6 bases). Germline assignment: CDR1 MNHEY and CDR2 SMNVEV (reference sequence). The CDR3 loop spans 13 amino acids. Trimming removed 6 bases at V and 4 bases at J, with 10 bases between. CDR3 in DNA: TGTGCCAGCAGCCTAGACAGGGGAAACACCATATATTTT. The encoded protein is CASSLDRGNTIYF.

V gene TRBV5-1 combines with J gene TRBJ1-2; 7 positions agree with TRBD1. This CDR3 is 15 amino acids long. The junction had 9 bases not matched to a gene; V was cut back by 4 bases and J by 3 bases. Germline values: CDR1 SGHRS, CDR2 YFSETQ. CDR3 residues: CASSPGPGTDYGYTF. As DNA, the CDR3 is TGCGCCAGCAGCCCGGGCCCGGGGACAGACTATGGCTACACCTTC. Together with reference TRBV5-1 and TRBJ1-2, the CDR3 gives the full variable domain: KAGVTQTPRYLIKTRGQQVTLSCSPISGHRSVSWYQQTPGQGLQFLFEYFSETQRNKGNFPGRFSGRQFSNSRSEMNVSTLELGDSALYLCASSPGPGTDYGYTFGSGTRLTVV.

This clone was recorded only once. In nucleotides, the CDR3 is TGTGCCAGCAGCCCGAACGGACTCGGGAACACTGAAGCTTTCTTT. Protein: CASSPNGLGNTEAFF. The rearrangement joins TRBV7-3 to TRBJ1-1; D gene uncertain. CDR3 length: 15 amino acids. V was pared by 5 bases and J by 1 base, with 14 bases between. Germline-derived CDR1 and CDR2 are SGHTA and FQGTGA.

The chain links TRBV6-1 to TRBJ2-7; a weak D match, TRBD2 (6 bases). V lost 3 bases to trimming and J lost 1 base, with 13 bases between them. There are 15 residues in the CDR3. Germline V gene data show CDR1 as MNHNS and CDR2 as SASEGT. Here the CDR3 DNA reads TGTGCCAGCAGTGAGGGGGGACTGATGTCCTACGAGCAGTACTTC. Encoded protein: CASSEGGLMSYEQYF.

The sample holds one count of this clone. The V gene is TRBV7-9, the J gene TRBJ2-5, with D possibly being TRBD1 (6 bases). CDR1 SEHNR and CDR2 FQNEAQ come from the germline V gene (reference sequence). Trimming left V 5 bases short and J 1 base short, with 14 bases between. CDR3 size: 15 residues. CDR3 region: CASSAQGQIQETQYF. CDR3 bases: TGTGCCAGCAGCGCCCAGGGGCAGATCCAAGAGACCCAGTACTTC.

The V and J genes are TRBV9 and TRBJ1-5, with D unresolved. Germline V gene data show CDR1 as SGDLS and CDR2 as YYNGEE. The CDR3 runs to 13 residues. Deletions cut 3 bases from V and 4 bases from J, with 8 bases between. CDR3 DNA: TGTGCCAGCAGCGCCGCCGAGAATCAGCCCCAGCATTTT. Protein: CASSAAENQPQHF. Based on the CDR3 plus reference TRBV9 and TRBJ1-5, the full variable domain is DSGVTQTPKHLITATGQRVTLRCSPRSGDLSVYWYQQSLDQGLQFLIQYYNGEERAKGNILERFSAQQFPDLHSELNLSSLELGDSALYFCASSAAENQPQHFGDGTRLSIL.

The chain joins TRBV5-4 to TRBJ2-7, with D tentatively TRBD2 (6 bases). With 1 base removed from V and 6 bases from J, the gap between germline ends came to 17 bases. There are 15 residues in the CDR3. The germline V gene has CDR1 SGHNT and CDR2 YYREEE (reference sequence). The CDR3 DNA reads TGTGCCAGCAGCTTGATTGGCAGGCGGGGTGGCGAGCAGTACTTC. Translated: CASSLIGRRGGEQYF.

The CDR3 coding sequence is TGTGCCAGCAGCCAAGATCTTGGGCTGAGGGATTCACCCCTCCACTTT. The encoded protein is CASSQDLGLRDSPLHF. This chain connects TRBV4-2 to TRBJ1-6; D gene ambiguous. The V gene lost 0 bases and the J gene lost 8 bases, with 14 bases spanning the gap. Looked up from germline, CDR1 is LGHNA and CDR2 is YNFKEQ. This CDR3 spans 16 amino acids.

The V call is TRBV6-5, the J call TRBJ1-2; weak D call: TRBD1 (5 bases). Between the trimmed V and J ends, which lost 7 bases and 8 bases, there was a span of 17 bases. Germline lookup yields CDR1 MNHEY and CDR2 SVGAGI. The CDR3 runs to 13 residues. The CDR3 DNA sequence: TGTGCCAGCAAGAATTCCCCGGGGGACGGCTACACCTTC. The encoded protein is CASKNSPGDGYTF.

The rearrangement uses TRBV11-2 and TRBJ2-1; TRBD2 matches 11 bases. The V segment lost 5 bases and the J segment 5 bases; nucleotides outside the gene matches: 11. Germline CDR1 reads SGHAT; CDR2 reads FQNNGV. The length of the CDR3 is 17 residues. The CDR3 loop reads CASSPGLADTGHNEQFF. CDR3 nucleotides: TGTGCCAGCAGCCCGGGACTAGCGGATACTGGGCACAATGAGCAGTTCTTC.

The sample holds one count of this clone. J is TRBJ1-2 and V is TRBV30; D is possibly TRBD1 (5 bases). This CDR3 comprises 21 residues. The V and J ends lost 0 bases and 2 bases respectively, with 31 bases between them. CDR1 is GTSNPN, CDR2 SVGIG, per germline (reference sequence). CDR3 region: CAWSVLFRWGTNLRPNYGYTF. DNA of the CDR3: TGTGCCTGGAGTGTACTGTTCCGGTGGGGGACTAACCTTCGACCCAACTATGGCTACACCTTC.

This chain connects TRBV27 to TRBJ2-1; 8 bases are a match to TRBD1. This CDR3 has 15 amino acids. V lost 4 bases to trimming and J lost 2 bases; unmatched junction nucleotides: 4. The germline V gene has CDR1 MNHEY and CDR2 SMNVEV (reference sequence). CDR3 region: CASSSTGVTYNEQFF. The CDR3 DNA follows: TGTGCCAGCAGTTCGACAGGGGTTACCTACAATGAGCAGTTCTTC.

V gene TRBV18 combines with J gene TRBJ2-7, with TRBD1 matching 11 bases. Losses at the gene ends were 1 base for V and 0 bases for J; bases not matched to a gene: 5. The CDR3 is 17 residues long. Germline V lookup: CDR1 KGHSH, CDR2 LQKENI. CDR3 DNA sequence: TGTGCCAGCTCACCACTCGCCGGGACAGGGGGCTCCTACGAGCAGTACTTC. This encodes CASSPLAGTGGSYEQYF.

The chain joins TRBV6-5 to TRBJ1-4; D remains ambiguous. The length of the CDR3 is 15 residues. Trimming took off 0 bases at V and 4 bases at J, with 9 bases between the two ends. Per the germline V gene, CDR1 is MNHEY and CDR2 is SVGAGI. CDR3 DNA sequence: TGTGCCAGCAGTTACTCCGGGAGACGTAATGAAAAACTGTTTTTT. It translates to CASSYSGRRNEKLFF.

This clone appeared once. The J gene is TRBJ2-5, the V gene TRBV15, with a possible D match to TRBD2 (5 bases). CDR1 and CDR2 from the germline V gene are LNHNV and YYDKDF (reference sequence). Deletions cut 0 bases from V and 5 bases from J, with 16 bases between. The CDR3 is 16 amino acids. The CDR3 DNA reads TGTGCCACCAGCAGAGATAGGGTAGCGTCGGGGGAGACCCAGTACTTC. It is translated as CATSRDRVASGETQYF.

V gene TRBV7-2 combines with J gene TRBJ2-1; D remains ambiguous. Germline CDR1 SGHTA, CDR2 FQGNSA. This CDR3 contains 16 residues. The V end lost 3 bases, the J end lost 10 bases, and 22 bases lay between the germline ends. CDR3 bases: TGTGCCAGCAGCTTTTCACACCGAAGTAGCAGTCGGGAGCAGTTCTTC. Its protein product is CASSFSHRSSSREQFF. Full variable domain (rest looked up from reference TRBV7-2 and TRBJ2-1): GAGVSQSPSNKVTEKGKDVELRCDPISGHTALYWYRQSLGQGLEFLIYFQGNSAPDKSGLPSDRFSAERTGGSVSTLTIQRTQQEDSAVYLCASSFSHRSSSREQFFGPGTRLTVL.

The V gene is TRBV2, the J gene TRBJ2-5, with 13 bases fitting TRBD2. Trimming took 5 bases from V and 2 from J; bases not matched to a gene: 5. The CDR3 spans 16 residues. Looked up from germline, CDR1 is SNHLY and CDR2 is FYNNEI. CDR3 in amino acids: CASSRGTSGAQETQYF. The CDR3 coding sequence is TGTGCCAGCAGTCGGGGGACTAGCGGGGCACAAGAGACCCAGTACTTC. The whole variable domain, filled in from reference TRBV2 and TRBJ2-5, reads EPEVTQTPSHQVTQMGQEVILRCVPISNHLYFYWYRQILGQKVEFLVSFYNNEISEKSEIFDDQFSVERPDGSNFTLKIRSTKLEDSAMYFCASSRGTSGAQETQYFGPGTRLLVL.

This chain connects TRBV7-2 to TRBJ2-3; 11 bases agree with TRBD2. Germline assignment: CDR1 SGHTA and CDR2 FQGNSA. CDR3 length: 15 amino acids. Trimming at V came to 3 bases and at J to 2 bases, leaving 1 base not matched to a gene. The CDR3 DNA is TGTGCCAGCAGCTTGACTAGCGGGGTCACAGATACGCAGTATTTT. Amino acids: CASSLTSGVTDTQYF.